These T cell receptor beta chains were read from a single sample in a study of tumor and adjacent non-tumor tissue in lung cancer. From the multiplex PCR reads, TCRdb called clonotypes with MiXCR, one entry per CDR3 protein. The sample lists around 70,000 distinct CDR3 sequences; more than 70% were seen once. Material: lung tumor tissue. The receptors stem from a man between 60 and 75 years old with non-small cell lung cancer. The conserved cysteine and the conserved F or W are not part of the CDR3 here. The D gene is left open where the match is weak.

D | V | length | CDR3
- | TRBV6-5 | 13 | TSSYSTRYTEELF
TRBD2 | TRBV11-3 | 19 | ASSLMYGTRREAVGYNEQS
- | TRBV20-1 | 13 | SAAGISGASYEQY
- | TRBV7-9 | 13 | TSSGPRENTDTQY
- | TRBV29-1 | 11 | GVSPQQVRGYT
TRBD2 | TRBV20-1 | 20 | SARDHWGTSRTEMGLSYEQY
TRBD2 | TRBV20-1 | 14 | SVTLAGGPATGELF
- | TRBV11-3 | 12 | ASSLAANTGELF
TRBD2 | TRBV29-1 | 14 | SVDESSGSSYNEQF
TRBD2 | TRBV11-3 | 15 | VSSLDRTSGNTGELF
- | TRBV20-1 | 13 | SARRGTSNTGELF
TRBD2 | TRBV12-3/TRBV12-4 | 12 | ASSPGLENDELF
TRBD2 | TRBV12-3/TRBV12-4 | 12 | ASSSGLAVGELF
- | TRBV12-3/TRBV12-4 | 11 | ASSLGPIYGHF
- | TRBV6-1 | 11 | ASSSQISETQY
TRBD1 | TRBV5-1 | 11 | TSSLTGEETQY
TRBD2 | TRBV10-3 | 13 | VISGWTSGTDTQF
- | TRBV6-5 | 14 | ASSNSWRGRRAEDF
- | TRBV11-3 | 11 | ASSLDLRGELF
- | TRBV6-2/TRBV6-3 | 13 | ASNPTWEGDQPQY
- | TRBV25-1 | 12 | ASSEWGRDYEQY
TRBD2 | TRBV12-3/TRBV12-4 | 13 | VCSFPERDHNEQF
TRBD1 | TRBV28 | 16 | ASSSPPGQEASTDTQY
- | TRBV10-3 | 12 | AISEIQRSETQY
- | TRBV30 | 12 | AWSVVGRTYEQY
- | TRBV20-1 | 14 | SVSGRETWGSYGYT
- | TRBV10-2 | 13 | TSRNFGHNVYEQY
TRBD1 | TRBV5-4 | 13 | ASNVRDSLAGELF
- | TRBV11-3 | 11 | ARSLGLINEQF
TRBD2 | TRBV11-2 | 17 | ASSSLGLVKRCGTNEQF
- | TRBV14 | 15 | ASSRKLPGVSSTEDF
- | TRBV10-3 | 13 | AIRDPGRAHQPQH
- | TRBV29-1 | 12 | IVDRSASYDEQF
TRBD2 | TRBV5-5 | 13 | VSSLGLALLGTQY
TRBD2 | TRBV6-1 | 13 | ASRRSGLAGETQY
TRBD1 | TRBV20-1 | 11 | NAPGTANTETF
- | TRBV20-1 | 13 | SAEPRQSATDTQN
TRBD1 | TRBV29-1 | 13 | SALIRQGALGGYT
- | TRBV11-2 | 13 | ASSRLVSGANVLT
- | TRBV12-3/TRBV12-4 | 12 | ASSLRPTYNEQF
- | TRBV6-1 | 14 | ASSATWMYGANVLT
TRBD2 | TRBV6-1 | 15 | ASSGIGAGAFFETQY
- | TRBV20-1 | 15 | SASRQTWTYSNQPQH
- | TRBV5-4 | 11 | ASSLGDTGEQY
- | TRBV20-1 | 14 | SASKTIGASPGELF
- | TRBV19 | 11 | ASSTSRTYEQY
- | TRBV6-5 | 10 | GSSYSGVTPP
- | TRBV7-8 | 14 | ARSLIGGANTGELF
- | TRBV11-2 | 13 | ASSLPATGLNEQF
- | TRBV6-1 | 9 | AGTRKNEAF